This T cell receptor beta chain appears in the sequencing data of a study of blood T cell repertoires in COVID-19. On the study more broadly: Researchers got acute and convalescent COVID-19 samples from the United States, Italy and Spain.

CDR1 is MNHEY, CDR2 SVGEGT, per germline. The ends were cut back, 6 bases at V and 3 bases at J, with 21 bases in the middle. The CDR3 runs to 16 residues. As handled by the study authors: Reference gene primers were amplified, and this amplification served to estimate nucleated cell counts. Sequenced by immunoSEQ multiplex PCR; TCRdb stores in-frame clones only, minus some. V and J calls and clone size follow that table, whereas D and trimming were derived from the DNA. This sample has roughly 34,000 clones, with roughly three quarters found just once. The TCR sequence derives from a human donor in a cohort sampled during active COVID-19. The chain has TRBV6-2 or TRBV6-3 and TRBJ2-7, with D tentatively TRBD1 (6 bases). Sequencing was carried out using peripheral blood. CDR3 DNA: TGTGCCAGCAGCACCGCCAGGGGATCGATCGTCTACGAGCAGTACTTC. This translates into CASSTARGSIVYEQYF.